This TCR beta chain was recorded in a study of T cells in Graves' hyperthyroidism and ophthalmopathy. Uncontrolled infection, other autoimmune disease, pregnancy or lactation led to exclusion. The investigators amplified TCR beta CDR3 regions from RNA transcripts. With the HTBI primer set, the TCR CDR3 went through a first round of RT-PCR. A single record per CDR3 protein comes from TCRdb applying MiXCR to the multiplex PCR reads. The top ten hold approximately 44% of the sample, which has 480,000 or so distinct CDR3 sequences, 40% to 55% seen once. Germline lookup yields CDR1 DFQATT and CDR2 SNEGSKA (reference sequence). CDR3 length: 12 amino acids. At least ten counts were recorded for this clonotype.

Sample: peripheral blood or thyroid tissue (not recorded which). The receptor's source is an adult woman with Graves' disease, either hyperthyroidism or ophthalmopathy (not recorded which). The chain combines TRBV20-1 with TRBJ1-1; TRBD1 is a possible D gene (6 bases). Here the CDR3 reads CRAGGARTEAFF. CDR3 nucleotides: TGCAGGGCTGGGGGGGCTAGGACTGAAGCTTTCTTT.